This T cell receptor (beta chain) originates from a study of PD-L1 blockade in urothelial cancer. Study details: Bladder-origin urothelial cancer in males covered about 90% of the roughly 30 patients.

This clone has more than one count but fewer than ten. Profiling relied on immunoSEQ multiplex PCR, and the TCRdb table lists in-frame clones only, not all of them. The sample lists 44,000 or so clones, 82% occurring once. CDR1 and CDR2 from the germline V gene are SGHRS and YFSETQ. The germline V and J ends were trimmed by 4 bases and 1 base, with 13 bases remaining between them. The CDR3 extends over 15 amino acids. This material consisted of PBMCs, taken around atezolizumab (anti-PD-L1) treatment. The chain has TRBV5-1 and TRBJ2-3; D might be TRBD1 (5 bases). The TCR originated in a man in his 70s with urothelial cancer. In DNA form, the CDR3 reads TGCGCCAGCAGCCGACAGCCCTCGGGCACAGATACGCAGTATTTT. It translates to CASSRQPSGTDTQYF.